This is a list of T cell receptor beta chains from one sample in a study of shared clonotypes between healthy human individuals. The assay was immunoSEQ multiplex PCR, and TCRdb's table has in-frame clones only and misses some. Here the sample spans 1.5 million to 2.5 million clones, about 95% being singletons. The sequencing sample was made of naive CD8+ T cells sorted from blood. These receptors were obtained from a man younger than 35 in good health. CDR3s include the opening cysteine and the closing phenylalanine or tryptophan. D genes are given only for firm matches. Clone size is shown for a subset of rows, as once, few, many or a class of expanded clone.

J gene | V gene | D gene | clone size | CDR3 length | CDR3 protein | CDR3 DNA
TRBJ2-7 | TRBV11-2 | TRBD1 | NA | 15 | CASSSTYRGQYEQYF | TGTGCCAGCAGCTCCACATACAGGGGGCAATACGAGCAGTACTTC
TRBJ2-3 | TRBV28 | NA | NA | 15 | CASRLGWGMEDTQYF | TGTGCCAGCAGACTCGGGTGGGGGATGGAGGATACGCAGTATTTT
TRBJ2-5 | TRBV5-6 | NA | NA | 12 | CASSLSGETQYF | TGTGCCAGCAGCTTGTCGGGGGAGACCCAGTACTTC
TRBJ2-1 | TRBV27 | TRBD2 | NA | 14 | CAKGASGRENEQFF | TGTGCCAAGGGAGCTAGCGGGAGGGAAAATGAGCAGTTCTTC
TRBJ2-7 | TRBV4-1 | NA | NA | 15 | CASSQGQGGGYEQYF | TGCGCCAGCAGCCAAGGACAGGGAGGGGGCTACGAGCAGTACTTC
TRBJ2-7 | TRBV2 | NA | NA | 15 | CASTVRGLSSYEQYF | TGTGCCAGCACCGTGCGGGGCCTTAGCTCCTACGAGCAGTACTTC
TRBJ1-2 | TRBV21-1 | NA | NA | 15 | CASSNNQQRNYGYTF | TGTGCCAGCAGCAACAACCAACAGCGGAACTATGGCTACACCTTC
TRBJ2-5 | TRBV28 | TRBD2 | NA | 21 | CASRTLVTGGLAGVYQETQYF | TGTGCCAGCAGGACCCTAGTGACAGGCGGACTAGCGGGGGTGTACCAAGAGACCCAGTACTTC
TRBJ2-1 | TRBV27 | TRBD2 | NA | 14 | CASSYTSGYNEQFF | TGTGCCAGCAGCTATACTAGCGGATACAATGAGCAGTTCTTC
TRBJ2-7 | TRBV6-1 | NA | NA | 15 | CASSEGGAIGYEQYF | TGTGCCAGCAGTGAAGGGGGGGCGATCGGCTACGAGCAGTACTTC
TRBJ2-7 | TRBV7-9 | NA | NA | 11 | CATEEDYEQYF | TGTGCCACGGAGGAGGACTACGAGCAGTACTTC
TRBJ2-7 | TRBV27 | TRBD1 | NA | 15 | CASSFATGESYEQYF | TGTGCCAGCAGTTTCGCGACAGGGGAATCCTACGAGCAGTACTTC
TRBJ2-7 | TRBV29-1 | NA | NA | 13 | CSVEGGTSYEQYF | TGCAGCGTTGAGGGGGGTACCTCCTACGAGCAGTACTTC
TRBJ2-2 | TRBV7-6 | NA | NA | 16 | CASSPELALLTGELFF | TGTGCCAGCAGCCCCGAACTAGCCCTGTTAACCGGGGAGCTGTTTTTT
TRBJ2-3 | TRBV6-5 | NA | once | 14 | CASSYSGSTDTQYF | TGTGCCAGCAGTTACTCCGGTAGCACAGATACGCAGTATTTT
TRBJ1-2 | TRBV6-4 | NA | NA | 12 | CASSEGGNGYTF | TGTGCCAGCAGTGAAGGAGGGAATGGCTACACCTTC
TRBJ2-1 | TRBV28 | NA | NA | 14 | CASSFDRPTNEQFF | TGTGCCAGCAGTTTTGACAGGCCCACCAATGAGCAGTTCTTC
TRBJ2-3 | TRBV28 | TRBD2 | NA | 14 | CASSSAGTSGSYLW | TGTGCCAGCAGTTCCGCCGGGACTAGCGGTTCCTACCTCTGG
TRBJ2-7 | TRBV21-1 | NA | NA | 13 | CASRGFPPYEQYF | TGTGCCAGCAGGGGGTTCCCTCCCTACGAGCAGTACTTC
TRBJ2-7 | TRBV18 | TRBD1 | NA | 16 | CASSPIQGAGSYEQYF | TGTGCCAGCTCACCCATCCAGGGGGCGGGATCCTACGAGCAGTACTTC
TRBJ2-5 | TRBV21-1 | NA | NA | 14 | CASSKVGGQETQYF | TGTGCCAGCAGCAAAGTGGGAGGACAAGAGACCCAGTACTTC
TRBJ2-1 | TRBV6-5 | NA | NA | 13 | CASSWDLFNEQFF | TGTGCCAGCAGTTGGGACCTTTTTAATGAGCAGTTCTTC
TRBJ2-7 | TRBV7-6 | NA | NA | 14 | CASSPRSQTYEQYF | TGTGCCAGCAGCCCCCGTTCTCAAACCTACGAGCAGTACTTC
TRBJ2-3 | TRBV15 | TRBD1 | once | 19 | CATSPGQEGPLGSTDTQYF | TGTGCCACCAGCCCGGGACAGGAGGGTCCACTTGGGAGTACAGATACGCAGTATTTT
TRBJ1-5 | TRBV15 | TRBD1 | NA | 16 | CATSRYHRGDNQPQHF | TGTGCCACCAGCAGGTACCACAGGGGTGACAATCAGCCCCAGCATTTT
TRBJ2-7 | TRBV30 | NA | NA | 12 | CAWSVPSYEQYF | TGTGCCTGGAGTGTACCCTCCTACGAGCAGTACTTC
TRBJ2-5 | TRBV28 | NA | NA | 16 | CASTPGWTWLSETQYF | TGTGCCAGCACCCCAGGTTGGACCTGGTTATCGGAGACCCAGTACTTC
TRBJ2-7 | TRBV7-9 | TRBD2 | NA | 14 | CASSYSSGGDEQYF | TGTGCCAGCAGCTATTCTAGCGGGGGAGACGAGCAGTACTTC
TRBJ2-3 | TRBV29-1 | NA | NA | 14 | CSVRTLDGTDTQYF | TGCAGCGTGCGGACCCTCGACGGAACAGATACGCAGTATTTT
TRBJ2-3 | TRBV6-5 | TRBD1 | NA | 15 | CASSLGDRLTDTQYF | TGTGCCAGCAGTCTTGGGGACAGGCTCACAGATACGCAGTATTTT
TRBJ2-5 | TRBV6-6 | NA | NA | 14 | CASSYIGYQETQYF | TGTGCCAGCAGTTATATAGGGTACCAAGAGACCCAGTACTTC
TRBJ2-1 | TRBV6-5 | NA | NA | 14 | CASRPRTLINEQFF | TGTGCCAGCAGACCAAGGACTCTAATCAATGAGCAGTTCTTC
TRBJ2-7 | TRBV27 | NA | once | 16 | CASSLSRGTPSYEQYF | TGTGCCAGCAGTTTATCCCGAGGGACCCCTTCCTACGAGCAGTACTTC
TRBJ2-1 | TRBV27 | TRBD2 | NA | 17 | CASSLSILAGGLNEQFF | TGTGCCAGCAGTTTATCCATACTAGCGGGGGGGCTCAATGAGCAGTTCTTC
TRBJ2-1 | TRBV27 | TRBD2 | NA | 13 | CASSGGAVYEQFF | TGTGCCAGCAGCGGGGGGGCTGTATATGAGCAGTTCTTC
TRBJ1-1 | TRBV28 | NA | once | 19 | CASSLRVHAPGLGATEAFF | TGTGCCAGCAGTTTACGCGTACACGCACCAGGGTTAGGGGCCACTGAAGCTTTCTTT
TRBJ2-1 | TRBV5-1 | NA | NA | 16 | CASSLGQTSLHNEQFF | TGCGCCAGCAGCTTGGGACAGACTTCATTACACAATGAGCAGTTCTTC
TRBJ2-2 | TRBV9 | NA | once | 13 | CASSPANTGELFF | TGTGCCAGCAGCCCCGCCAACACCGGGGAGCTGTTTTTT
TRBJ1-5 | TRBV7-2 | NA | NA | 18 | CASSLGDVGLYSNQPQHF | TGTGCCAGCAGCTTAGGAGATGTAGGCCTTTATAGCAATCAGCCCCAGCATTTT
TRBJ2-7 | TRBV4-1 | NA | NA | 14 | CASSPDAEVYEQYF | TGCGCCAGCAGCCCCGACGCCGAAGTTTACGAGCAGTACTTC
TRBJ2-7 | TRBV7-9 | TRBD1 | NA | 16 | CASSPSTGDLAYEQYF | TGTGCCAGCAGCCCATCGACAGGGGACCTTGCCTACGAGCAGTACTTC
TRBJ2-1 | TRBV2 | TRBD1 | NA | 15 | CASKRTGGIGNEQFF | TGTGCCAGCAAAAGGACAGGGGGTATCGGCAATGAGCAGTTCTTC
TRBJ2-7 | TRBV28 | NA | once | 15 | CASSFRRQGIYEQYF | TGTGCCAGCAGTTTCCGTAGGCAGGGAATTTACGAGCAGTACTTC
TRBJ2-7 | TRBV29-1 | NA | once | 13 | CSVMSGLSYEQYF | TGCAGCGTAATGTCAGGGCTTTCCTACGAGCAGTACTTC
TRBJ2-7 | TRBV28 | NA | NA | 14 | CASLPKGLHYEQYF | TGTGCCAGCCTACCCAAGGGGCTCCACTACGAGCAGTACTTC
TRBJ2-3 | TRBV29-1 | NA | NA | 18 | CSVDSPDSLDPGTDTQYF | TGCAGCGTTGACTCTCCTGACAGCCTCGACCCCGGCACAGATACGCAGTATTTT
TRBJ1-6 | TRBV4-1 | NA | NA | 15 | CASSQGAGHSSPLHF | TGCGCCAGCAGCCAAGGGGCCGGGCACAGCTCACCCCTCCACTTT
TRBJ1-5 | TRBV6-1 | TRBD1 | NA | 18 | CASSKELAGTEHNQPQHF | TGTGCCAGCAGTAAAGAATTGGCCGGGACAGAGCACAATCAGCCCCAGCATTTT